This TCR beta chain is from a study of blood T cell repertoires in COVID-19. Study-level background: COVID-19 samples, acute and convalescent, were from the United States, Italy and Spain. Sample material is recorded as cDNA or gDNA derived from T cells, B-cell-depleted T cells, or PBMCs.

In the authors' methods: Amplification with reference gene primers provided the estimates of nucleated cell counts. Clones were sequenced by immunoSEQ multiplex PCR, and TCRdb holds only the in-frame ones, with some missing. That table furnishes V, J and clone size, whereas the DNA furnished D and trimming. Of about 51,000 clones in the sample, approximately 78% are singletons; the top ten hold over 12%. The sequencing sample was made of peripheral blood. The clonotype originates from a human donor with acute or convalescent COVID-19. The donor label of this sample is uncertain.

CDR3 loop: CAWRRSGGGGYTF. CDR3 DNA sequence: TGTGCCTGGAGGAGATCAGGGGGCGGTGGCTACACCTTC. V gene TRBV30 combines with J gene TRBJ1-2; 8 bases align to TRBD1. The V gene end was trimmed by 3 bases and the J gene end by 7 bases; junction bases not matched to a gene: 7. The CDR3 length is 13 residues. The germline V gene has CDR1 GTSNPN and CDR2 SVGIG (reference sequence).